One and the same sample provided the 27 T cell receptor beta chains below, sequenced in a study of T cells in tumors after PD-1 blockade. Method: immunoSEQ multiplex PCR; TCRdb's copy keeps in-frame clones and lacks some. The sample includes approximately 30,000 clones, 73% of them seen just once. Sample: PBMCs, taken after anti-PD-1 treatment. These receptors were obtained from a human donor with basal cell carcinoma.

The chain is built from TRBV7-2 and TRBJ2-7; the match to TRBD1 covers 7 bases. There are 15 residues in the CDR3. Germline loops: CDR1 SGHTA, CDR2 FQGNSA. Unmatched junction bases numbered 11, after V lost 5 bases and J lost 4 bases. The CDR3 DNA follows: TGTGCCAGCAGCCCCCGACAGGGCAGTTCGTACGAGCAGTACTTC. This encodes CASSPRQGSSYEQYF.

The rearrangement links TRBV10-3 to TRBJ2-3; a weak D match, TRBD1 (6 bases). Germline CDR1 and CDR2: ENHRY and SYGVKD. The V end lost 10 bases, the J end lost 5 bases, and 13 bases lay between the germline ends. The CDR3 contains 12 residues. The DNA of the CDR3 is TGTGCCACTGGACAGAAAGAAGATACGCAGTATTTT. Translation: CATGQKEDTQYF.

V is TRBV7-2 and J is TRBJ2-3; 12 nucleotides line up with TRBD2. Germline CDR1 reads SGHTA; CDR2 reads FQGNSA. The CDR3 consists of 19 residues. V shed 2 bases, J shed 0 bases, and the junction held 9 bases outside the gene matches. The CDR3 reads CASSLSSGGGYASTDTQYF. The CDR3 DNA sequence: TGTGCCAGCAGCTTATCTAGCGGGGGGGGCTACGCCAGCACAGATACGCAGTATTTT. The full variable domain, in which reference TRBV7-2 and TRBJ2-3 provide the parts outside the CDR3, is GAGVSQSPSNKVTEKGKDVELRCDPISGHTALYWYRQSLGQGLEFLIYFQGNSAPDKSGLPSDRFSAERTGGSVSTLTIQRTQQEDSAVYLCASSLSSGGGYASTDTQYFGPGTRLTVL.

Worth noting for this clone: Other DNA sequences in this specimen translate into the identical CDR3. The V and J genes are TRBV9 and TRBJ2-5, with 11 bases aligning to TRBD1. Germline CDR1 SGDLS, CDR2 YYNGEE. This CDR3 has 15 amino acids. Losses at the gene ends were 4 bases for V and 5 bases for J; bases not matched to a gene: 7. The CDR3 region has the DNA TGTGCCAGCAGCCCCCGGACAGGGGGCCGTGAGACCCAGTACTTC. As protein: CASSPRTGGRETQYF. The full variable domain, with the rest looked up from reference TRBV9 and TRBJ2-5, is DSGVTQTPKHLITATGQRVTLRCSPRSGDLSVYWYQQSLDQGLQFLIQYYNGEERAKGNILERFSAQQFPDLHSELNLSSLELGDSALYFCASSPRTGGRETQYFGPGTRLLVL.

The chain uses TRBV10-2 and TRBJ2-7, with D unclear. CDR3 length: 12 amino acids. V lost 1 base and J 3 bases, leaving 4 bases between the germline ends. Germline lookup yields CDR1 WSHSY and CDR2 SAAADI. The CDR3 DNA reads as TGCGCCAGCAGTGAGTTCGGCTACGAGCAGTACTTC. The encoded protein is CASSEFGYEQYF.

The rearrangement uses TRBV4-3 and TRBJ1-2; a weak D match, TRBD1 (5 bases). The V end was cut by 4 bases, the J end by 8 bases, with 17 bases between. Germline CDR1 LGHNA, CDR2 YSLEER. The CDR3 is made up of 14 amino acids. CDR3 nucleotides: TGCGCCAGCAGCCCAAGCCTTGGGGGTGGCGGCTACACCTTC. Residues: CASSPSLGGGGYTF.

This clone was seen more than once but under ten times. V usage is TRBV29-1 and J usage is TRBJ1-6, with D possibly being TRBD1 (5 bases). Germline values: CDR1 SQVTM, CDR2 ANQGSEA. V lost 4 bases to trimming and J lost 9 bases, with 13 bases between them. CDR3 length: 13 residues. DNA for the CDR3: TGCAGCGTTGGGGAGGGGATGGGTTCACCCCTCCACTTT. As protein: CSVGEGMGSPLHF. The full variable domain, its missing parts supplied by reference TRBV29-1 and TRBJ1-6, is SAVISQKPSRDICQRGTSLTIQCQVDSQVTMMFWYRQQPGQSLTLIATANQGSEATYESGFVIDKFPISRPNLTFSTLTVSNMSPEDSSIYLCSVGEGMGSPLHFGNGTRLTVT.

The chain carries TRBV5-3 and TRBJ2-7; no clear D gene. TRBV5-3 is an ORF for which the function is uncertain. V shed 4 bases and J shed 9 bases, with 20 bases lying between them. CDR3 size: 14 residues. This CDR3 reads CARSPTSSMYVQYF. DNA for the CDR3: TGTGCCAGAAGCCCCACCTCGAGCATGTATGTGCAGTACTTC.

J is TRBJ2-2 and V is TRBV3-1 (or the pseudogene TRBV3-2); 7 nucleotides line up with TRBD1. V trimming: 4 bases; J trimming: 0 bases; junction bases outside the gene matches: 2. CDR1 and CDR2 (germline): LGHDT, YNNKEL (reference sequence). The CDR3 length is 15 residues. The CDR3 coding sequence is TGTGCCAGCAGCCTGGACAGGACGAACACCGGGGAGCTGTTTTTT. As protein: CASSLDRTNTGELFF.

V and J are TRBV28 and TRBJ2-2; 7 nucleotides agree with TRBD1. The CDR3 extends over 14 amino acids. Germline V gives CDR1 MDHEN, CDR2 SYDVKM. The ends lost 6 bases at V and 4 bases at J; junction bases unmatched: 5. The CDR3 protein is CASSRQGPTGELFF. CDR3 nucleotides: TGTGCCAGCAGCCGACAGGGACCCACCGGGGAGCTGTTTTTT.

CDR3 coding DNA: TGTGCCAGCAGCTTGGAACTAGCGGGCACAGATACGCAGTATTTT. This gives the protein CASSLELAGTDTQYF. The chain carries TRBV5-4 and TRBJ2-3; 8 nucleotides match TRBD2. V gave up 0 bases and J gave up 1 base; unmatched junction bases: 1. The CDR3 length is 15 residues. Germline CDR1 SGHNT, CDR2 YYREEE (reference sequence).

V and J are TRBV6-1 and TRBJ2-3; TRBD2 aligns across 7 bases. The length of the CDR3 is 16 residues. With 5 bases clipped from V and 4 bases from J, the junction kept 12 bases outside the gene matches. Germline assignment: CDR1 MNHNS and CDR2 SASEGT. The DNA for the CDR3 is TGTGCCAGCAGTAAAGATGGCGGGGGAGGCGCAGATACGCAGTATTTT. This codes for CASSKDGGGGADTQYF.

V gene TRBV7-8 combines with J gene TRBJ2-6, with 7 bases identical to TRBD1. Germline lookup yields CDR1 SGHVS and CDR2 FQNEAQ. The CDR3 is 17 residues long. The junction had 11 bases not matched to a gene; V was cut back by 6 bases and J by 3 bases. CDR3 residues: CASRSGTEGVGANVLTF. The CDR3 DNA sequence: TGTGCCAGCAGAAGTGGGACAGAGGGGGTTGGGGCCAACGTCCTGACTTTC. Variable domain in full (rest from reference TRBV7-8 and TRBJ2-6): GAGVSQSPRYKVAKRGQDVALRCDPISGHVSLFWYQQALGQGPEFLTYFQNEAQLDKSGLPSDRFFAERPEGSVSTLKIQRTQQEDSAVYLCASRSGTEGVGANVLTFGAGSRLTVL.

The chain links TRBV4-3 to TRBJ2-7; tentative D call: TRBD1 (6 bases). V was pared by 0 bases and J by 3 bases, with 15 bases between. Germline CDR1 LGHNA, CDR2 YSLEER. The CDR3 extends over 16 amino acids. The CDR3 coding sequence is TGCGCCAGCAGCCAAGAGGGGCCAGGGGAAGGCTACGAGCAGTACTTC. Its translation is CASSQEGPGEGYEQYF.

J is TRBJ2-5 and V is TRBV3-1 (or the pseudogene TRBV3-2); 7 nucleotides match TRBD1. CDR1 and CDR2 from the germline V gene are LGHDT and YNNKEL (reference sequence). This CDR3 comprises 17 residues. J lost 4 bases, V lost 8 bases, and 19 bases had no gene match. CDR3 in amino acids: CASLGDRARVRGETQYF. DNA of the CDR3: TGTGCCAGCCTGGGCGACAGGGCCCGGGTACGTGGAGAGACCCAGTACTTC.

This rearrangement joins TRBV9 to TRBJ2-3; D is ambiguous. CDR3 length: 15 residues. V dropped 0 bases and J dropped 3 bases, with 11 bases sitting between them. The germline gives CDR1 SGDLS, CDR2 YYNGEE. For the CDR3, the DNA is TGTGCCAGCAGCGTAGATTTGCCTGGGACAGATACGCAGTATTTT. It translates to CASSVDLPGTDTQYF.

The chain employs TRBV5-5 and TRBJ1-4; D is perhaps TRBD1 (5 bases). Germline V CDR1 and CDR2: SGHKS, YYEKEE (reference sequence). This CDR3 is built from 14 residues. Trimming took 3 bases from V and 7 from J, leaving 13 bases between them. This CDR3 reads CASSWGTYREKLFF. The CDR3 DNA is TGTGCCAGCAGCTGGGGGACCTACCGTGAAAAACTGTTTTTT.

This chain uses TRBV2 with TRBJ2-7; possible D gene TRBD2, 5 bases. The CDR3 is made up of 14 amino acids. V lost 6 bases to trimming and J lost 2 bases, with 14 bases between them. The germline CDR1 and CDR2 sequences are SNHLY and FYNNEI. The CDR3 is CASRQGLTAYEQYF. The CDR3 nucleotides read TGTGCCAGCAGGCAAGGACTTACCGCCTACGAGCAGTACTTC.

The CDR3, as DNA: TGTGCCAGCAGCTTCCCAGGGCGCGGCTACACCTTC. Translating it yields CASSFPGRGYTF. The V gene is TRBV7-2, the J gene TRBJ1-2; tentatively, D is TRBD1 (5 bases). The ends were cut back, 3 bases at V and 8 bases at J, with 10 bases in the middle. This CDR3 is 12 amino acids long. Germline V CDR1 and CDR2: SGHTA, FQGNSA. The full variable domain, with the rest looked up from reference TRBV7-2 and TRBJ1-2, is GAGVSQSPSNKVTEKGKDVELRCDPISGHTALYWYRQSLGQGLEFLIYFQGNSAPDKSGLPSDRFSAERTGGSVSTLTIQRTQQEDSAVYLCASSFPGRGYTFGSGTRLTVV.

This chain joins TRBV5-4 and TRBJ2-1, with 10 bases lining up with TRBD2. Per the germline V gene, CDR1 is SGHNT and CDR2 is YYREEE (reference sequence). The CDR3 length is 17 residues. Trimming at V came to 4 bases and at J to 9 bases, leaving 16 bases not matched to a gene. The CDR3 sequence: CASSPTTSLAGAGEQFF. The CDR3, as DNA: TGTGCCAGCAGCCCGACCACTTCCCTAGCGGGAGCGGGTGAGCAGTTCTTC.

This clone came up once. This chain connects TRBV28 to TRBJ1-5, with 9 bases that match TRBD1. The V gene end was trimmed by 7 bases and the J gene end by 6 bases; junction bases not matched to a gene: 7. The CDR3 runs 14 residues. Looked up from germline, CDR1 is MDHEN and CDR2 is SYDVKM. CDR3 region: CASTPWTGAQPQHF. The CDR3 DNA sequence: TGTGCCAGCACCCCGTGGACAGGGGCTCAGCCCCAGCATTTT.

This rearrangement joins TRBV7-2 to TRBJ2-1; 8 bases align to TRBD1. This CDR3 has 14 residues. V lost 8 bases to trimming and J lost 7 bases; unmatched junction nucleotides: 10. Per germline, CDR1 SGHTA and CDR2 FQGNSA. CDR3 amino acids: CASAGQGKINEQFF. Written as DNA, the CDR3 is TGTGCCAGCGCTGGACAGGGTAAAATTAATGAGCAGTTCTTC.

Comments on this clone: Sequence at one end of the junction differs from germline and may be a read error. The J gene is TRBJ2-4, the V gene TRBV6-2 or TRBV6-3; D is tentatively TRBD1 or TRBD2 (5 bases each). The germline CDR1 and CDR2 sequences are MNHEY and SVGEGT. The CDR3 totals 12 residues. The DNA for the CDR3 is TGTGCCAGCAGCCTTCTCGGGACGAACCCCCACTTC. Translation: CASSLLGTNPHF.

This clone was counted only a few times. The chain is built from TRBV6-5 and TRBJ2-2, with 9 bases aligning to TRBD1. The CDR3 has 16 amino acids. Unmatched junction bases numbered 7, after V lost 4 bases and J lost 4 bases. Germline CDR1 MNHEY, CDR2 SVGAGI. The CDR3 spells CASSLGQGQPTGELFF. CDR3 nucleotides: TGTGCCAGCAGTTTGGGACAGGGCCAACCCACCGGGGAGCTGTTTTTT.

V is TRBV2 and J is TRBJ2-2; 9 positions agree with TRBD1. This CDR3 is 15 amino acids long. Germline V lookup: CDR1 SNHLY, CDR2 FYNNEI. Trimming took 6 bases from V and 4 from J; bases not matched to a gene: 6. Here the CDR3 reads CASRLQGAGTGELFF. In DNA, the CDR3 is TGTGCCAGCAGATTACAGGGGGCAGGCACCGGGGAGCTGTTTTTT.

CDR3 amino acids: CASSLDNRQIYGYTF. The DNA of the CDR3 is TGTGCCAGCAGCTTAGATAACCGACAGATCTATGGCTACACCTTC. This rearrangement joins TRBV11-3 to TRBJ1-2; the D gene is possibly TRBD1 (5 bases). This CDR3 is built from 15 residues. Per germline, CDR1 SGHNT and CDR2 YENEEA. V lost 0 bases to trimming and J lost 4 bases, with 12 bases between them.

The gene calls are TRBV3-1 (or the pseudogene TRBV3-2) and TRBJ2-3; D perhaps matches TRBD1 (7 bases). CDR1 LGHDT and CDR2 YNNKEL come from the germline V gene (reference sequence). V shed 4 bases and J shed 4 bases, with 15 bases lying between them. This CDR3 comprises 15 residues. The CDR3 DNA is TGTGCCAGCAGCCCACAGGGGAGGTCGGCAGATACGCAGTATTTT. Protein: CASSPQGRSADTQYF.